This TCR beta chain was sequenced for a study of post-analysis software for immune sequencing data. Study-level points and caveats: Under the F measure, samples that were prepared in one batch clustered strongly together. Compared against controls, patients with multiple sclerosis displayed significantly lower normalized Chao1 diversity. TRBV5-6, TRBV5-1 and TRBV20-1 were among a few TRBV segments more frequent in patients than controls.

Unique molecular identifiers were built into the TCR beta cDNA libraries. Input of roughly 0.95 to 11 million T cells yielded 400,000 to 550,000 cDNA molecules. TCRdb fed the PCR reads into MiXCR, producing one record per CDR3 protein. The sample consists of fewer than 700,000 distinct CDR3 sequences, 40% to 50% of them appearing once. Concerning this clonotype itself: Its specificity is not known.

The V and J ends lost 4 bases and 5 bases, in that order; junction bases with no gene match: 10. The CDR3 totals 16 residues. CDR1 is MGHRA and CDR2 is YSYEKL in the germline V gene. Specimen: blood. The clonotype was recovered from a girl between 10 and 17 years old with multiple sclerosis. V is TRBV4-1 and J is TRBJ2-7, with 11 bases fitting TRBD1. The CDR3 DNA follows: TGCGCCAGCAGCCTGAGTAGGGGGACAGGGGGGGACGAGCAGTACTTC. It yields the protein CASSLSRGTGGDEQYF.